This entry is about one T cell receptor (beta chain). Antigen specificity is unknown. The record originates from a study of shared clonotypes between healthy human individuals. The study, taken as a whole, reports: The naive CD4 repertoires of a few donors were compared, and around 5% of clonotypes were shared. In general, naive subsets displayed greater estimated richness than memory subsets did.

Data came from immunoSEQ multiplex PCR; TCRdb stores just in-frame clones and leaves some out. The sample carries about 2.1 million clones, about 94% recorded once. As defined, naive CD8 cells were CD45RO-negative and positively selected for CCR7, with terminally differentiated effector memory CD45RA+ cells excluded. All of the donors resided in Nashville, Tennessee, and each was a Caucasian adult. In germline, CDR1 is WSHSY, CDR2 SAAADI. J gave up 3 bases and V 4 bases, and 3 bases lay outside the gene matches. This CDR3 region has 14 residues. The TCR sequence derives from a man between 18 and 29 years old in good health. Some clones in this sample may be carry-over from other donors' samples. The chain links TRBV10-2 to TRBJ2-7, with 10 bases that match TRBD2. Sequencing was performed on naive CD8+ T cells from PBMCs. The DNA for the CDR3 is TGCGCCAGCAGTGGACTAGCGGGTAGCTACGAGCAGTACTTC. It encodes CASSGLAGSYEQYF.